Following are 26 T cell receptor beta chains from one sample sequenced in a study of T cell changes during pregnancy in multiple sclerosis. TCRdb keeps only in-frame clones here, not all; method: immunoSEQ multiplex PCR. The sample holds some 80,000 clones, over 85% seen once. The input for sequencing was CD4+ T cells from peripheral blood mononuclear cells, taken after pregnancy. Source of these receptors: a female donor with multiple sclerosis, enrolled in a pregnancy study.

The rearrangement uses TRBV18 and TRBJ2-7; D not resolved. CDR3 length equals 14 residues. Looked up from germline, CDR1 is KGHSH and CDR2 is LQKENI. V lost 1 base and J 2 bases, leaving 9 bases between the germline ends. The CDR3 DNA is TGTGCCAGCTCACCACGTCACGCAGCCTACGAGCAGTACTTC. Protein sequence: CASSPRHAAYEQYF.

The chain joins TRBV6-5 to TRBJ2-7, with 8 bases that match TRBD1. This CDR3 contains 14 residues. The J segment lost 2 bases and the V segment lost 6 bases, leaving 6 bases of the junction unmatched. CDR1 MNHEY and CDR2 SVGAGI come from the germline V gene. Here the CDR3 DNA reads TGTGCCAGCAGACGGACAGGGCTGACCTACGAGCAGTACTTC. It is translated as CASRRTGLTYEQYF.

J is TRBJ1-1 and V is TRBV28, with D possibly TRBD1 on 6 matching bases. CDR1 is MDHEN and CDR2 is SYDVKM in the germline V gene. The CDR3 consists of 12 residues. V shed 6 bases and J shed 5 bases, with 10 bases lying between them. CDR3 amino acids: CASSHRVTEAFF. The CDR3 region has the DNA TGTGCCAGCAGCCACAGGGTAACTGAAGCTTTCTTT.

The chain has TRBV10-1 and TRBJ2-1, with TRBD2 identical over 7 bases. The CDR3 spans 11 residues. The trim removed 6 bases at V and 8 bases at J, leaving 1 base unmatched. The V gene's germline CDR1 is WNHNN and CDR2 SYGVQD (reference sequence). CDR3 nucleotide sequence: TGCGCCAGCAGGGCGGGGGATGAGCAGTTCTTC. It yields the protein CASRAGDEQFF.

The V and J genes are TRBV19 and TRBJ2-3; the match to TRBD2 covers 8 bases. V lost 6 bases, J lost 3 bases, and 8 bases stayed unmatched. Germline V gene sequence: CDR1 LNHDA, CDR2 SQIVND (reference sequence). This CDR3 has 15 amino acids. This CDR3 reads CASSAPERETDTQYF. The CDR3 bases are TGTGCCAGTAGCGCCCCGGAGCGGGAGACAGATACGCAGTATTTT.

This chain links TRBV2 with TRBJ2-6; TRBD1 is a possible D gene (6 bases). The CDR3 runs 16 residues. The V gene's germline CDR1 is SNHLY and CDR2 FYNNEI. V was trimmed by 6 bases and J by 0 bases, leaving 12 bases between them. In DNA, the CDR3 is TGTGCCAGCAGATTGGAACAGGGCTCTGGGGCCAACGTCCTGACTTTC. Its protein is CASRLEQGSGANVLTF. Full variable domain (outside the CDR3, taken from reference TRBV2 and TRBJ2-6): EPEVTQTPSHQVTQMGQEVILRCVPISNHLYFYWYRQILGQKVEFLVSFYNNEISEKSEIFDDQFSVERPDGSNFTLKIRSTKLEDSAMYFCASRLEQGSGANVLTFGAGSRLTVL.

V is TRBV5-1 and J is TRBJ2-7; 9 bases map to TRBD1. The CDR3 is made up of 14 amino acids. CDR1 and CDR2 from the germline V gene are SGHRS and YFSETQ. V dropped 4 bases and J dropped 10; count of bases not matched to a gene: 12. In nucleotides, the CDR3 is TGCGCCAGCAGCCCCTCACCCGGGACAGGGCCTCAGTACTTC. Protein product: CASSPSPGTGPQYF.

The V gene is TRBV19, the J gene TRBJ2-7; D is unresolved. Germline V gives CDR1 LNHDA, CDR2 SQIVND (reference sequence). Trimming pared 8 bases from V and 2 bases from J, leaving 10 bases between. This CDR3 region has 12 residues. DNA of the CDR3: TGTGCCAGTGCTATCACTCCCTACGAGCAGTACTTC. It codes for CASAITPYEQYF. Variable domain in full (rest from reference TRBV19 and TRBJ2-7): DGGITQSPKYLFRKEGQNVTLSCEQNLNHDAMYWYRQDPGQGLRLIYYSQIVNDFQKGDIAEGYSVSREKKESFPLTVTSAQKNPTAFYLCASAITPYEQYFGPGTRLTVT.

This clone was seen only once. The chain recombines TRBV27 with TRBJ2-7; TRBD2 matches at 11 bases. The CDR3 length is 14 residues. The trim removed 6 bases at V and 6 bases at J, leaving 7 bases unmatched. Germline CDR1 reads MNHEY; CDR2 reads SMNVEV (reference sequence). DNA for the CDR3: TGTGCCAGCAGACTACTAGCGGGAGAGGGCGAGCAGTACTTC. As protein: CASRLLAGEGEQYF.

This chain joins TRBV14 and TRBJ2-3; tentatively, D is TRBD1 (5 bases). Germline V CDR1 and CDR2: SGHDN, FVKESK. The V gene lost 5 bases and the J gene lost 0 bases, with 15 bases spanning the gap. The CDR3 is 16 amino acids. The CDR3 nucleotides are TGTGCCAGCAGCTCCCGACAGTACTCTAGCACAGATACGCAGTATTTT. It translates to CASSSRQYSSTDTQYF.

J is TRBJ2-7 and V is TRBV19; 12 bases are a match to TRBD2. The V and J ends lost 4 bases and 4 bases, in that order; junction bases with no gene match: 5. CDR3 length equals 15 residues. Germline V gene lookup returns CDR1 LNHDA and CDR2 SQIVND (reference sequence). The CDR3 sequence is CASSNWTSGKYEQYF. The DNA for the CDR3 is TGTGCCAGTAGTAATTGGACTAGCGGGAAATACGAGCAGTACTTC.

Worth noting for this clone: One end of the junction does not line up with germline, which may come from a read error. Other DNA sequences in the sample encode the same CDR3. The chain joins TRBV7-2 to TRBJ2-1; 8 positions agree with TRBD2. The germline CDR1 and CDR2 sequences are SGHTA and FQGNSA. The CDR3 sequence is 16 residues long. CDR3 loop: CASSFLPGTRVNEQFF. The CDR3 bases are TGTGCTAGCAGCTTCCTCCCCGGGACTAGGGTGAATGAGCAGTTCTTC.

The gene calls are TRBV5-1 and TRBJ2-1, with 9 bases lining up with TRBD2. V trimming: 4 bases; J trimming: 0 bases; junction bases outside the gene matches: 5. Germline V CDR1 and CDR2: SGHRS, YFSETQ. CDR3 length: 16 amino acids. This CDR3 reads CASSRQAGGSYNEQFF. The DNA for the CDR3 is TGCGCCAGCAGCAGACAAGCGGGAGGCTCCTACAATGAGCAGTTCTTC.

The J gene is TRBJ2-1, the V gene TRBV28, with unresolved D. V was pared by 4 bases and J by 1 base, with 5 bases between. The V gene's germline CDR1 is MDHEN and CDR2 SYDVKM. CDR3 length equals 13 residues. The DNA for the CDR3 is TGTGCCAGCAGTTCGGTTTCCTACAATGAGCAGTTCTTC. Encoded protein: CASSSVSYNEQFF.

The chain links TRBV4-1 to TRBJ2-7; the match to TRBD2 covers 15 bases. Germline lookup yields CDR1 MGHRA and CDR2 YSYEKL. J gave up 1 base and V 3 bases, and 4 bases lay outside the gene matches. CDR3 length: 17 amino acids. CDR3 sequence: CASSQTGLAGGSYEQYF. Here the CDR3 DNA reads TGCGCCAGCAGCCAGACGGGACTAGCGGGAGGTTCCTACGAGCAGTACTTC.

V and J are TRBV27 and TRBJ2-6; D perhaps matches TRBD1 (6 bases). Trimming cost V 8 bases and J 1 base, with 9 bases left between them. The CDR3 is 14 amino acids. Germline-derived CDR1 and CDR2 are MNHEY and SMNVEV (reference sequence). The CDR3 nucleotides read TGTGCCAGCCGACAGGTTTCTGGGGCCAACGTCCTGACTTTC. Its protein is CASRQVSGANVLTF.

The chain uses TRBV19 and TRBJ1-1, with TRBD1 identical over 11 bases. V was clipped by 7 bases and J by 3 bases; unmatched bases: 7. Germline lookup yields CDR1 LNHDA and CDR2 SQIVND (reference sequence). CDR3 length equals 15 residues. The DNA for the CDR3 is TGTGCCAGTACCGGACAGGGGGCCGTATACACTGAAGCTTTCTTT. It encodes CASTGQGAVYTEAFF.

The genes are TRBV5-1 and TRBJ2-6; D gene ambiguous. Germline-derived CDR1 and CDR2 are SGHRS and YFSETQ. Trimming pared 0 bases from V and 0 bases from J, leaving 7 bases between. The CDR3 is 16 residues long. The CDR3 sequence is CASSLDSLSGANVLTF. CDR3 bases: TGCGCCAGCAGCTTGGACAGCCTCTCTGGGGCCAACGTCCTGACTTTC. The variable domain in full, with the rest retrieved from reference TRBV5-1 and TRBJ2-6, is KAGVTQTPRYLIKTRGQQVTLSCSPISGHRSVSWYQQTPGQGLQFLFEYFSETQRNKGNFPGRFSGRQFSNSRSEMNVSTLELGDSALYLCASSLDSLSGANVLTFGAGSRLTVL.

This clone was seen only a few times. The gene calls are TRBV20-1 and TRBJ1-1; D is unresolved. V gave up 6 bases and J gave up 5 bases, with 7 bases separating them. Germline lookup yields CDR1 DFQATT and CDR2 SNEGSKA (reference sequence). CDR3 length: 10 amino acids. CDR3 residues: CSAPGTEAFF. CDR3 DNA sequence: TGCAGTGCCCCAGGAACTGAAGCTTTCTTT.

The chain's CDR3 is CASSMRRGREEETQYF. In DNA form, the CDR3 reads TGTGCCAGCAGCATGAGGCGGGGTCGGGAGGAAGAGACCCAGTACTTC. The chain recombines TRBV7-6 with TRBJ2-5; 7 bases agree with TRBD2. CDR3 size: 16 residues. CDR1 and CDR2 (germline): SGHVS, FNYEAQ. V lost 5 bases, J lost 3 bases, and 12 bases stayed unmatched. Variable domain in full (rest from reference TRBV7-6 and TRBJ2-5): GAGVSQSPRYKVTKRGQDVALRCDPISGHVSLYWYRQALGQGPEFLTYFNYEAQQDKSGLPNDRFSAERPEGSISTLTIQRTEQRDSAMYRCASSMRRGREEETQYFGPGTRLLVL.

This clone was counted once. The chain is built from TRBV7-8 and TRBJ2-2; weak D call: TRBD1 (6 bases). Between the trimmed V and J ends, which lost 4 bases and 1 base, there was a span of 19 bases. The CDR3 is 18 amino acids. Germline loops: CDR1 SGHVS, CDR2 FQNEAQ. CDR3 sequence: CASSSPQTQGENTGELFF. DNA of the CDR3: TGTGCCAGCAGCTCACCGCAAACACAGGGAGAGAACACCGGGGAGCTGTTTTTT.

V and J are TRBV6-1 and TRBJ1-2; D call uncertain. The CDR3 extends over 14 amino acids. In germline, CDR1 is MNHNS, CDR2 SASEGT. The V end was cut by 6 bases, the J end by 4 bases, with 15 bases between. The chain's CDR3 is CASRNREPSYGYTF. CDR3 bases: TGTGCCAGCAGGAACCGGGAGCCAAGCTATGGCTACACCTTC.

DNA of the CDR3: TGTGCCAGCAGCTTAGGGGCGAGGGCTAGCGGGATCAAAGATACGCAGTATTTT. Translation gives CASSLGARASGIKDTQYF. This sequence joins TRBV11-2 and TRBJ2-3; 9 bases agree with TRBD2. The CDR3 has 18 residues. Per the germline V gene, CDR1 is SGHAT and CDR2 is FQNNGV. The V segment lost 1 base and the J segment 5 bases; nucleotides outside the gene matches: 13.

The genes are TRBV9 and TRBJ2-3, with TRBD2 matching 7 bases. The J segment lost 2 bases and the V segment lost 3 bases, leaving 6 bases of the junction unmatched. The germline V gene has CDR1 SGDLS and CDR2 YYNGEE. The CDR3 has 15 residues. For the CDR3, the DNA is TGTGCCAGCAGCGCCACCGGGACTACCACAGATACGCAGTATTTT. It codes for CASSATGTTTDTQYF.

J is TRBJ2-5 and V is TRBV7-6; weak D call: TRBD1 (5 bases). The V gene's germline CDR1 is SGHVS and CDR2 FNYEAQ. Between the trimmed V and J ends, which lost 1 base and 5 bases, there was a span of 11 bases. The CDR3 is 14 amino acids. CDR3 DNA: TGTGCCAGCAGCTTAGTAGTGCAGGGCGAGACCCAGTACTTC. Translated: CASSLVVQGETQYF.

The chain has TRBV19 and TRBJ2-2; 7 nucleotides match TRBD1. The V segment lost 10 bases and the J segment 1 base; nucleotides outside the gene matches: 6. The CDR3 runs to 14 residues. Germline V lookup: CDR1 LNHDA, CDR2 SQIVND (reference sequence). CDR3 sequence: CATRQGKNTGELFF. In DNA form, the CDR3 reads TGTGCCACAAGACAGGGAAAGAACACCGGGGAGCTGTTTTTT.